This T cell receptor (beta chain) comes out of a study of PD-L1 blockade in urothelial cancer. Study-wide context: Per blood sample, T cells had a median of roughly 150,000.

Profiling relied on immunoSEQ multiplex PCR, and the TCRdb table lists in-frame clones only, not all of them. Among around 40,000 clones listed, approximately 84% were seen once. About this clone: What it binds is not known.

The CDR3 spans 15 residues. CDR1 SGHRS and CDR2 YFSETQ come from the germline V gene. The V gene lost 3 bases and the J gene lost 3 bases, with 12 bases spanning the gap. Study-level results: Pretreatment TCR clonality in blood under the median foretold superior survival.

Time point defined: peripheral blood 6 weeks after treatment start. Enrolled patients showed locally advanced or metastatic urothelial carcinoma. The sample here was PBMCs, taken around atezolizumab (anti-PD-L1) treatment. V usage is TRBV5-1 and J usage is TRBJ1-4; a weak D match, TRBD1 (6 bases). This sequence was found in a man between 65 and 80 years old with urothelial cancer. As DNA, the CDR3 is TGCGCCAGCAGCTCGCAGGGGAATTCTAATGAAAAACTGTTTTTT. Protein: CASSSQGNSNEKLFF.